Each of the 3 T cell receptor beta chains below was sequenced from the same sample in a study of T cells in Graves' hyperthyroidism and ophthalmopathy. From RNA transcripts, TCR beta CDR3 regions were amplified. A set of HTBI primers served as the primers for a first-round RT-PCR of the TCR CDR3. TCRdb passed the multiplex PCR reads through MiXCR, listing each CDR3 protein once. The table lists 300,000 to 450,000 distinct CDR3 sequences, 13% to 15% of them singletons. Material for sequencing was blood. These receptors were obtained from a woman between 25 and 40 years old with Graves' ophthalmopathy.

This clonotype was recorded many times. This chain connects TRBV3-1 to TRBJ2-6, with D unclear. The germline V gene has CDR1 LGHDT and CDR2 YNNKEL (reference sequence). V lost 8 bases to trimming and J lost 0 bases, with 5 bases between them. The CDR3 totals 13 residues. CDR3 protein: CASRASGANVLTF. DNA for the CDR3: TGTGCCAGCCGGGCCTCTGGGGCCAACGTCCTGACTTTC.

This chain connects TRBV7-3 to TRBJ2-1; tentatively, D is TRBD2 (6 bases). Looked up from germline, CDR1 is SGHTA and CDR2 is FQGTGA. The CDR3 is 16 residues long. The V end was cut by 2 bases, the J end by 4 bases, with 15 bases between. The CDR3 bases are TGTGCCAGCAGCTTAGCGGCCGCGGGGCAGTACAATGAGCAGTTCTTC. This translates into CASSLAAAGQYNEQFF.

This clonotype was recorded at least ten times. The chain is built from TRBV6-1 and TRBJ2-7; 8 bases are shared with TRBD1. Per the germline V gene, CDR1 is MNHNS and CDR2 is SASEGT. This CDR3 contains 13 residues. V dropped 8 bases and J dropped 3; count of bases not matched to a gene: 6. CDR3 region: CASARQGYYEQYF. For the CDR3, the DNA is TGTGCCAGCGCGAGACAGGGGTACTACGAGCAGTACTTC.